This TCR beta chain was observed in a study of OX40 agonist ivuxolimab in advanced cancers. As for the study in general: Allowance was made for prior anti-PD-1, anti-PD-L1 or anti-CTLA-4 therapy, and roughly 40% had some. Broader study findings: Among the lowest peripheral clonal expansion occurred in 0.1-3.0 mg/kg partial responders.

Germline assignment: CDR1 ENHRY and CDR2 SYGVKD. V was trimmed by 8 bases and J by 3 bases, leaving 11 bases between them. The CDR3 consists of 13 residues. Clones were sequenced by immunoSEQ multiplex PCR, and TCRdb holds only the in-frame ones, with some missing. The profile shows about 98,000 clones, 70% to 90% of them singletons. Concerning this clone itself: Its matching antigen is unknown.

This rearrangement joins TRBV10-3 to TRBJ1-3; possibly TRBD1 for D (6 bases). This TCR derives from an adult with an advanced solid tumor such as melanoma, head and neck, liver or kidney cancer. The sequencing used CD4+ or CD8+ T cells sorted from blood, collected in a trial of the OX40 agonist ivuxolimab. In nucleotides, the CDR3 is TGTGCCATCGGGGGGGGCCTTGGAAACACCATATATTTT. Protein: CAIGGGLGNTIYF.